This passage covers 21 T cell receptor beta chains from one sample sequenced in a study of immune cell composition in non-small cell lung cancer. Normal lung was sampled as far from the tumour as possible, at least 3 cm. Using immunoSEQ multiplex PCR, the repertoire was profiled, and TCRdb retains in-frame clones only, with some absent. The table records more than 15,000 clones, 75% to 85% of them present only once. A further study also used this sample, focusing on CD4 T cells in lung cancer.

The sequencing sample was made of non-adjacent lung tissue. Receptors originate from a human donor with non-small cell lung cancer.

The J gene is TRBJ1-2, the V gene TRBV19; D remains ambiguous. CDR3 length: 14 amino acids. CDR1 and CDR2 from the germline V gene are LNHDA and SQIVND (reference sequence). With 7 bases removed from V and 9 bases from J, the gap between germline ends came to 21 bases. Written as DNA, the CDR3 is TGTGCCAGTAATCCGGGCTCCTCCATGGTTAGCTACACCTTC. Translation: CASNPGSSMVSYTF.

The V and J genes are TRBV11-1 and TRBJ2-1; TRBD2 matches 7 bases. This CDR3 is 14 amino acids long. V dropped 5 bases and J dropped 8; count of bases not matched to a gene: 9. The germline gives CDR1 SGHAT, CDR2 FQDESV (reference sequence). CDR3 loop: CASSPAGHRDEQFF. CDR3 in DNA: TGTGCCAGCAGCCCAGCGGGGCACCGGGATGAGCAGTTCTTC.

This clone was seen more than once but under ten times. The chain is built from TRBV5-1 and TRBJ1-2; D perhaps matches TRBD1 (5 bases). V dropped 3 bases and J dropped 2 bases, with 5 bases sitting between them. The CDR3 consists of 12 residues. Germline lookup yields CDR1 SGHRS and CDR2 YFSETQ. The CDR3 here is CASSWDNYGYTF. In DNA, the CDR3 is TGCGCCAGCAGCTGGGACAACTATGGCTACACCTTC. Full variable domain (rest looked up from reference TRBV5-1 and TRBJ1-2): KAGVTQTPRYLIKTRGQQVTLSCSPISGHRSVSWYQQTPGQGLQFLFEYFSETQRNKGNFPGRFSGRQFSNSRSEMNVSTLELGDSALYLCASSWDNYGYTFGSGTRLTVV.

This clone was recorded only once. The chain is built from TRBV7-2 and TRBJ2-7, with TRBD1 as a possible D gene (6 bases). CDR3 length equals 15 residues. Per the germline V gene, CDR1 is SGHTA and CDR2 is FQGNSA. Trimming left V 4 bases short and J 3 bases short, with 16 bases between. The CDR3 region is CASSSAGTYDYEQYF. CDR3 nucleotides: TGTGCCAGCAGCTCTGCTGGGACATACGACTACGAGCAGTACTTC.

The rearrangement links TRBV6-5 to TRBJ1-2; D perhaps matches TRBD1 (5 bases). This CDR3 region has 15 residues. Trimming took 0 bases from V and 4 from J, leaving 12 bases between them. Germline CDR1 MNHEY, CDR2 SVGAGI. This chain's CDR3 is CASSYSRGAGYGYTF. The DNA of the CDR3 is TGTGCCAGCAGTTACTCTCGAGGGGCGGGCTATGGCTACACCTTC.

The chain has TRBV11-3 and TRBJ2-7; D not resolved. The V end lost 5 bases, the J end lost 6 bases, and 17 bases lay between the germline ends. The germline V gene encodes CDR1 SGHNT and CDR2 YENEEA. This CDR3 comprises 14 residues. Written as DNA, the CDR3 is TGTGCCAGCAGCACTCGGACGGCATTCAGCGAGCAGTACTTC. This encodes CASSTRTAFSEQYF.

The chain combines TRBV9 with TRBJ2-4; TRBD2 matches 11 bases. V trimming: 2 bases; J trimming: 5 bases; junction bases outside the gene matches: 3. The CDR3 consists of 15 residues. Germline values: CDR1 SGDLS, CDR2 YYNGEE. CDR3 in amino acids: CASSVTSGGQNIQYF. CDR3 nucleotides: TGTGCCAGCAGCGTTACTAGCGGGGGACAAAACATTCAGTACTTC.

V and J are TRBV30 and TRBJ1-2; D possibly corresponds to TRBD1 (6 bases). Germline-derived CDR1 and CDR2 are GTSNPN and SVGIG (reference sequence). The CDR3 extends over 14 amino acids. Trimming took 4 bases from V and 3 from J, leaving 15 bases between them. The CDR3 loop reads CAWNRGQLDYGYTF. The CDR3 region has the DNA TGTGCCTGGAACCGTGGACAGTTAGACTATGGCTACACCTTC.

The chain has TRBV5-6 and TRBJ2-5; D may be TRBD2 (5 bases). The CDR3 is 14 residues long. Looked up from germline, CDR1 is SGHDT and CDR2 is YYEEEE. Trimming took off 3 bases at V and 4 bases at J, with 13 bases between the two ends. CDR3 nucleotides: TGTGCCAGCAGCTGGATCGCGGGTCTAGAGACCCAGTACTTC. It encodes CASSWIAGLETQYF.

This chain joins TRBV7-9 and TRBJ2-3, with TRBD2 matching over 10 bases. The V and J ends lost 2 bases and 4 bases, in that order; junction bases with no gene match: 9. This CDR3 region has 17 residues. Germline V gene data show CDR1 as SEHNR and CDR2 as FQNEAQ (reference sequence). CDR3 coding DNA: TGTGCCAGCAGCTTAAGGGCTAGCGGGGGTATATCAGATACGCAGTATTTT. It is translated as CASSLRASGGISDTQYF.

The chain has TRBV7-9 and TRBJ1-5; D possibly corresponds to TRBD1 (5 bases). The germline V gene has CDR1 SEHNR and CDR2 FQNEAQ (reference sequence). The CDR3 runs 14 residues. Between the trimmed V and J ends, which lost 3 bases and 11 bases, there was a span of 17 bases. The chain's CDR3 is CASSFPGAGEAQHF. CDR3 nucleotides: TGTGCCAGCAGCTTTCCCGGGGCTGGCGAGGCCCAGCATTTT.

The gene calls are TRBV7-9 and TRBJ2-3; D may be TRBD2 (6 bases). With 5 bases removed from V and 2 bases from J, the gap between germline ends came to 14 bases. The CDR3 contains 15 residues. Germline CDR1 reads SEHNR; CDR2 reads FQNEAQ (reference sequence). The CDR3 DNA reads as TGTGCCAGCAGCCCAGACCGGGAGTTCACAGATACGCAGTATTTT. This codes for CASSPDREFTDTQYF.

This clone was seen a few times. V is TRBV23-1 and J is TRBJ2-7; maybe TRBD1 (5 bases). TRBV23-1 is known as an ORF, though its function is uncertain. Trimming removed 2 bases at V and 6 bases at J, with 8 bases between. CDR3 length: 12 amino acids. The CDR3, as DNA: TGCGCCAGCAGTCAAGTAAGGGGCGAGCAGTACTTC. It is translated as CASSQVRGEQYF.

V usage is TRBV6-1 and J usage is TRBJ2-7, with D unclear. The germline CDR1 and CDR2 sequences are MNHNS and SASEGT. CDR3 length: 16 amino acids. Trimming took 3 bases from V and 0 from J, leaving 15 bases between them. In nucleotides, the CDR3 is TGTGCCAGCAGTGACGCTACGGGTGAGAGCTCCTACGAGCAGTACTTC. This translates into CASSDATGESSYEQYF.

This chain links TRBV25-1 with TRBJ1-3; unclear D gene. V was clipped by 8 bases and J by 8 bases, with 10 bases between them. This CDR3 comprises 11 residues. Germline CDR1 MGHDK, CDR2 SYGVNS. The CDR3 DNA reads TGTGCCAGCGCAGCAAAACACACCATATATTTT. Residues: CASAAKHTIYF.

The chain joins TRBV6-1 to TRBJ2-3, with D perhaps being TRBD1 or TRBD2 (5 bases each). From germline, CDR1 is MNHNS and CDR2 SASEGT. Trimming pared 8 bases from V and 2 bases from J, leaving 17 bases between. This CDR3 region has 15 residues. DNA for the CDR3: TGTGCCAGCTCGCAGGAGCAGGGAGACACAGATACGCAGTATTTT. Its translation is CASSQEQGDTDTQYF.

As DNA, the CDR3 is TGTGCCAGCAGTTTAGAAGAGAACACTGAAGCTTTCTTT. Translating it yields CASSLEENTEAFF. V gene TRBV6-4 combines with J gene TRBJ1-1; D remains unclear. The CDR3 runs 13 residues. CDR1 and CDR2 (germline): MRHNA, SNTAGT. The V and J ends lost 5 bases and 1 base respectively, with 8 bases between them.

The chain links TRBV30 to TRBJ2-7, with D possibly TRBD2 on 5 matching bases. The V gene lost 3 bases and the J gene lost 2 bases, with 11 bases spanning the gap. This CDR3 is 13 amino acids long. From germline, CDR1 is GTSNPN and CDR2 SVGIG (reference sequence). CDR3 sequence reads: CAWSRGSTYEQYF. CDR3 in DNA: TGTGCCTGGAGCCGGGGAAGCACCTACGAGCAGTACTTC.

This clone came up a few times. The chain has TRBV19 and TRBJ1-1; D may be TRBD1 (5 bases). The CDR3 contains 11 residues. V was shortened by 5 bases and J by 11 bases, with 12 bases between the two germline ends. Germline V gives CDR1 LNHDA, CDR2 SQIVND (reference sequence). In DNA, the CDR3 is TGTGCCAGTAGTCTCACCGGGACGGCTTTCTTT. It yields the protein CASSLTGTAFF.

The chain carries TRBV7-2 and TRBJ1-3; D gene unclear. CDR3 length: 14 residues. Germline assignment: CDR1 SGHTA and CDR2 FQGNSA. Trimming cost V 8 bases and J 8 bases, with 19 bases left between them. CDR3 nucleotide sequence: TGTGCCAGCCTAGCCCAAAGCAACACTCACACCATATATTTT. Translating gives CASLAQSNTHTIYF.

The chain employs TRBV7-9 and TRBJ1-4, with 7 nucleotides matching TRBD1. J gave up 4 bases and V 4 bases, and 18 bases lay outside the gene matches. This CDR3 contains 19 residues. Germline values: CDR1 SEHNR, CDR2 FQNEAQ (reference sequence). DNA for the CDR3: TGTGCCAGCAGCTCTAGCGCAACGGGTGGAGGGGGCTATAATGAAAAACTGTTTTTT. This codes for CASSSSATGGGGYNEKLFF.